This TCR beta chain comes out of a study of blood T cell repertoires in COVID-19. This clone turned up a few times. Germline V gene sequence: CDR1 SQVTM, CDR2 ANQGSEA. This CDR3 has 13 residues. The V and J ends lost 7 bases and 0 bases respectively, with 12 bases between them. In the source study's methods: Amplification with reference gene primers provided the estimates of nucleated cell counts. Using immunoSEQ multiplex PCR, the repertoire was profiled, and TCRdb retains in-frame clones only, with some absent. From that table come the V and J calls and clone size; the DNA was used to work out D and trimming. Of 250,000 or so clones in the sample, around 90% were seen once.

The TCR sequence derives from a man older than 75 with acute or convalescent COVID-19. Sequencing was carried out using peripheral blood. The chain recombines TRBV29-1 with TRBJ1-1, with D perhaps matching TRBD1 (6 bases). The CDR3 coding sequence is TGCAGCGCTAGGACAGACATGAACACTGAAGCTTTCTTT. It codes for CSARTDMNTEAFF.